This T cell receptor beta chain was recorded in a study of T cells after yellow fever vaccination. The CDR3 length is 15 residues. Losses at the gene ends were 7 bases for V and 10 bases for J; bases not matched to a gene: 14. CDR1 WSHSY and CDR2 SAAADI come from the germline V gene. TCRdb redid the calling of the 5' RACE reads with MiXCR, one entry per CDR3 protein. The sample contains around 600,000 distinct CDR3 sequences, 9% to 15% of which appear only once. The input for sequencing was PBMCs, taken on the day of the yellow fever booster vaccination. The chain carries TRBV10-2 and TRBJ2-2; the match to TRBD2 covers 8 bases. The TCR sequence derives from a man aged 30-40 years who received the YFV17D yellow fever vaccine. In DNA, the CDR3 is TGCGCCAGCACCCCGTGGGGACTAGTAGGCGAGGAGCTGTTTTTT. This sequence encodes CASTPWGLVGEELFF.